These 26 T cell receptor beta chains came from one sample sequenced in a study of blood T cells in healthy people across ages. PCR was performed a second time for about 7 to 11 cycles using a sample-barcoded 5' primer and a J-beta primer mix. Each CDR3 protein is one row after TCRdb ran MiXCR on the 5' RACE reads. The sample has over a million distinct CDR3 sequences; about 42% are singletons. Sequenced: blood. The receptors come from a woman between 18 and 29 years old in good health.

The chain joins TRBV18 to TRBJ2-1; 11 nucleotides agree with TRBD1. This CDR3 contains 15 residues. Germline values: CDR1 KGHSH, CDR2 LQKENI. The V and J ends lost 2 bases and 8 bases, in that order; junction bases with no gene match: 5. The CDR3 region has the DNA TGTGCCAGCTCACCAGGACAGGGGGCGCGCGATGAGCAGTTCTTC. This encodes CASSPGQGARDEQFF.

The chain combines TRBV25-1 with TRBJ1-2, with no clear D. Trimming shortened V by 6 bases and J by 4 bases, and 15 bases separated the two germline ends. This CDR3 spans 14 amino acids. Germline V gene data show CDR1 as MGHDK and CDR2 as SYGVNS. CDR3: CASRASGPGYGYTF. The DNA for the CDR3 is TGTGCCAGCAGGGCATCCGGGCCTGGCTATGGCTACACCTTC.

This clonotype has just a few counts. The chain's CDR3 is CSVELLSTDTQYF. As DNA, the CDR3 is TGCAGCGTTGAATTGTTGAGCACAGATACGCAGTATTTT. The gene calls are TRBV29-1 and TRBJ2-3, with unresolved D. This CDR3 has 13 amino acids. In germline, CDR1 is SQVTM, CDR2 ANQGSEA. The ends were cut back, 2 bases at V and 0 bases at J, with 6 bases in the middle.

This clonotype has more than one count but fewer than ten. The V and J genes are TRBV6-5 and TRBJ2-1; 12 bases are a match to TRBD1. This CDR3 contains 15 residues. With 8 bases clipped from V and 5 bases from J, the junction kept 7 bases outside the gene matches. Per the germline V gene, CDR1 is MNHEY and CDR2 is SVGAGI. CDR3 DNA sequence: TGTGCCAGCTGTTCCGGGACAGGGGGCCACAATGAGCAGTTCTTC. Translating gives CASCSGTGGHNEQFF.

V and J are TRBV7-8 and TRBJ2-3; the D gene is possibly TRBD2 (5 bases). The V end lost 5 bases, the J end lost 0 bases, and 15 bases lay between the germline ends. This CDR3 comprises 16 residues. CDR1 and CDR2 from the germline V gene are SGHVS and FQNEAQ. The CDR3 sequence is CASSHGRTSSTDTQYF. The CDR3 coding sequence is TGTGCCAGCAGCCACGGACGGACTTCTAGCACAGATACGCAGTATTTT.

This clonotype was seen more than once but under ten times. The chain has TRBV5-1 and TRBJ2-5, with D unclear. Germline V gene data show CDR1 as SGHRS and CDR2 as YFSETQ. The CDR3 contains 13 residues. Trimming took off 5 bases at V and 1 base at J, with 9 bases between the two ends. CDR3 in DNA: TGCGCCAGCAGGGTAACAGCCCAAGAGACCCAGTACTTC. It encodes CASRVTAQETQYF.

The chain joins TRBV7-9 to TRBJ2-7; D may match TRBD1 or TRBD2 (5 bases each). Between the trimmed V and J ends, which lost 1 base and 8 bases, there was a span of 9 bases. This CDR3 has 12 amino acids. Per germline, CDR1 SEHNR and CDR2 FQNEAQ (reference sequence). CDR3 DNA: TGTGCCAGCAGCTTAGAGGGGAGTAAGCAGTACTTC. Its translation: CASSLEGSKQYF.

The J gene is TRBJ2-7, the V gene TRBV7-9; tentatively, D is TRBD1 (6 bases). The CDR3 is 16 residues long. V was pared by 5 bases and J by 7 bases, with 24 bases between. Germline V gene lookup returns CDR1 SEHNR and CDR2 FQNEAQ (reference sequence). CDR3 bases: TGTGCCAGCAGCCTAAGAGGACAGTCCCAGACCAATGAGCAGTACTTC. Amino acids: CASSLRGQSQTNEQYF.

In this sample, this clonotype turned up a few times. The chain is built from TRBV27 and TRBJ2-5; the D gene could be TRBD1 or TRBD2 (5 bases each). The DNA matches TRBJ2-7 better at its end, which makes the J call doubtful. Germline V gene data show CDR1 as MNHEY and CDR2 as SMNVEV (reference sequence). The CDR3 covers 14 residues. The CDR3 sequence: CASSLPGPGHEQYF. The CDR3 region has the DNA TGTGCCAGCAGTTTACCGGGACCAGGCCACGAGCAGTACTTC.

The rearrangement links TRBV24-1 to TRBJ2-3; D may be TRBD2 (5 bases). Trimming removed 3 bases at V and 0 bases at J, with 15 bases between. From germline, CDR1 is KGHDR and CDR2 SFDVKD. There are 17 residues in the CDR3. The CDR3, as DNA: TGTGCCACCAGTGATCCCTCAGTACGGGGAAGCACAGATACGCAGTATTTT. Protein product: CATSDPSVRGSTDTQYF.

Of note for this clonotype: At one end, the junction sequence differs from germline, possibly due to a read error. In DNA, the CDR3 is TGTGTCAGCAGCTTCGCCGGGATCGAGACCCAGTACTTC. Translating it yields CVSSFAGIETQYF. The chain has TRBV11-2 and TRBJ2-7, with D maybe TRBD2 (5 bases). Judging by the DNA end, TRBJ2-5 fits better; the J call may be wrong. The CDR3 contains 13 residues. Germline V gene lookup returns CDR1 SGHAT and CDR2 FQNNGV.

This clonotype was detected a few times. V is TRBV28 and J is TRBJ2-1; D is perhaps TRBD1 (5 bases). This CDR3 spans 13 amino acids. Trimming left V 2 bases short and J 8 bases short, with 10 bases between. Germline CDR1 reads MDHEN; CDR2 reads SYDVKM. CDR3 sequence reads: CASSLPGLDEQFF. The DNA for the CDR3 is TGTGCCAGCAGTTTACCAGGGTTGGATGAGCAGTTCTTC.

The V call is TRBV11-2, the J call TRBJ2-5, with D perhaps assigned TRBD1 or TRBD2 (6 bases each). Gene TRBJ2-7 matches the end of the DNA better, so the J call may be wrong. Germline V CDR1 and CDR2: SGHAT, FQNNGV. This CDR3 contains 20 residues. The CDR3 DNA sequence: TGTGCCAGCAGCTTAGAACTAGGGTTTGCCGTAGGGGGGAGTCACTACGAGCAGTACTTC. This gives the protein CASSLELGFAVGGSHYEQYF.

The V gene is TRBV2, the J gene TRBJ2-3, with a possible D match to TRBD2 (5 bases). This CDR3 spans 15 amino acids. V lost 0 bases, J lost 14 bases, and 21 bases lay in between. The germline CDR1 and CDR2 sequences are SNHLY and FYNNEI. The CDR3: CASSEAEASRSSRYF. CDR3 DNA: TGTGCCAGCAGTGAAGCTGAGGCTAGCAGGTCTAGCCGGTATTTT. Looking up the rest from reference TRBV2 and TRBJ2-3 gives the full variable domain: EPEVTQTPSHQVTQMGQEVILRCVPISNHLYFYWYRQILGQKVEFLVSFYNNEISEKSEIFDDQFSVERPDGSNFTLKIRSTKLEDSAMYFCASSEAEASRSSRYFGPGTRLTVL.

V is TRBV11-2 and J is TRBJ2-3; 9 bases are a match to TRBD1. The CDR3 covers 17 residues. From germline, CDR1 is SGHAT and CDR2 FQNNGV. V was clipped by 2 bases and J by 3 bases; unmatched bases: 9. CDR3: CASSLTRPGQGTDTQYF. In DNA, the CDR3 is TGTGCCAGCAGCTTAACTAGACCGGGACAGGGAACAGATACGCAGTATTTT.

The chain is built from TRBV28 and TRBJ1-2, with 9 bases fitting TRBD1. CDR1 is MDHEN, CDR2 SYDVKM, per germline. Trimming removed 4 bases from V and 3 bases from J; junction bases left unmatched: 9. The length of the CDR3 is 16 residues. CDR3 region: CASSSLTGGADYGYTF. As DNA, the CDR3 is TGTGCCAGCAGTTCGTTAACAGGGGGCGCAGACTATGGCTACACCTTC.

The chain carries TRBV18 and TRBJ1-6; 7 nucleotides agree with TRBD1. CDR3 length: 14 amino acids. CDR1 is KGHSH and CDR2 is LQKENI in the germline V gene. The V and J ends lost 2 bases and 8 bases, in that order; junction bases with no gene match: 3. CDR3 sequence (DNA): TGTGCCAGCTCACCATCGGGACAGCATTCACCCCTCCACTTT. It is translated as CASSPSGQHSPLHF.

This clonotype was seen a handful of times. This chain joins TRBV7-2 and TRBJ1-3; no reliable D call. Germline V CDR1 and CDR2: SGHTA, FQGNSA. The V and J ends lost 2 bases and 0 bases respectively, with 8 bases between them. This CDR3 contains 15 residues. The CDR3 DNA sequence: TGTGCCAGCAGCTTACGGAGTAGCTCTGGAAACACCATATATTTT. Translation: CASSLRSSSGNTIYF.

The J gene is TRBJ2-5, the V gene TRBV6-5; no definite D call. The germline V and J ends were trimmed by 0 bases and 4 bases, with 12 bases remaining between them. The CDR3 runs 15 residues. Per germline, CDR1 MNHEY and CDR2 SVGAGI. CDR3 nucleotide sequence: TGTGCCAGCAGTTACTCGTCAGGCCTAGGAGAGACCCAGTACTTC. Translated, it gives CASSYSSGLGETQYF.

J is TRBJ2-1 and V is TRBV9, with TRBD2 as a possible D gene (5 bases). The J call may not be correct, given that the DNA end is closer to TRBJ2-7. Germline V lookup: CDR1 SGDLS, CDR2 YYNGEE. CDR3 length: 15 residues. The CDR3 DNA reads TGTGCCAGCAGCGATAGCGCTAGCTCCTACAATGAGCAGTACTTC. This sequence encodes CASSDSASSYNEQYF.

The chain employs TRBV18 and TRBJ1-1; maybe TRBD1 (5 bases). There are 15 residues in the CDR3. Between the trimmed V and J ends, which lost 10 bases and 2 bases, there was a span of 20 bases. Germline V gene data show CDR1 as KGHSH and CDR2 as LQKENI. CDR3 residues: CATSRLDSPNTEAFF. The DNA for the CDR3 is TGTGCCACTTCACGTCTCGACAGTCCAAACACTGAAGCTTTCTTT.

The J gene is TRBJ2-1, the V gene TRBV27; a weak D match, TRBD2 (6 bases). Germline V gene sequence: CDR1 MNHEY, CDR2 SMNVEV (reference sequence). Trimming took off 6 bases at V and 7 bases at J, with 16 bases between the two ends. The CDR3 runs to 14 residues. CDR3 residues: CASSWGLTQNEQFF. The CDR3 region has the DNA TGTGCCAGCAGCTGGGGACTTACGCAAAATGAGCAGTTCTTC.

This clonotype was seen a single time. A much larger clone is a single base away; this may be a read error. The chain combines TRBV6-6 with TRBJ2-7, with D possibly called TRBD1 or TRBD2 (6 bases each). The germline CDR1 and CDR2 sequences are MNHNY and SVGAGI (reference sequence). Trimming stripped 11 bases from V and 0 bases from J, with 11 bases between. This CDR3 region has 12 residues. The CDR3 here is CAGGTTSYEQYF. The CDR3 DNA follows: TGTGCCGGAGGGACAACCTCCTACGAGCAGTACTTC.

The chain combines TRBV12-3 or TRBV12-4 with TRBJ2-7; 11 bases are shared with TRBD2. CDR3 size: 17 residues. J gave up 7 bases and V 4 bases, and 15 bases lay outside the gene matches. The CDR3 coding sequence is TGTGCCAGCAGTTCGCCGACTAGCGGGAACTCCTACAATGAGCAGTACTTC. Protein product: CASSSPTSGNSYNEQYF.

The V gene is TRBV4-1, the J gene TRBJ2-7; 12 bases are a match to TRBD2. V trimming: 2 bases; J trimming: 3 bases; junction bases outside the gene matches: 2. The V gene's germline CDR1 is MGHRA and CDR2 YSYEKL. CDR3 size: 15 residues. The CDR3, as DNA: TGCGCCAGCAGCCAACCGACTAGCGGGAGCTACGAGCAGTACTTC. It codes for CASSQPTSGSYEQYF.

The chain has TRBV4-3 and TRBJ2-7; maybe TRBD2 (6 bases). The length of the CDR3 is 14 residues. V shed 0 bases and J shed 7 bases, with 13 bases lying between them. From germline, CDR1 is LGHNA and CDR2 YSLEER. The CDR3: CASSQEGGLGEQYF. CDR3 nucleotides: TGCGCCAGCAGCCAAGAAGGAGGGTTGGGGGAGCAGTACTTC.